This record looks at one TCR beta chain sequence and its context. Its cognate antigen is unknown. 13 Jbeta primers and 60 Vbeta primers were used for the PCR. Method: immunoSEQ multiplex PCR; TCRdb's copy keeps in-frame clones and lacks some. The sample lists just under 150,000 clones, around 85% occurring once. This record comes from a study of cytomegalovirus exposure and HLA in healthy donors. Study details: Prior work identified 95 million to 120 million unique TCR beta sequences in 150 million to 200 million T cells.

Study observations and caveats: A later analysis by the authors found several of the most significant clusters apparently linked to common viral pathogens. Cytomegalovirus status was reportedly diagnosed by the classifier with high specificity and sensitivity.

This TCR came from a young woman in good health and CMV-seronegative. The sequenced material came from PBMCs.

CDR3 region: CASIIDTLRNTIYF. The CDR3 DNA reads TGTGCCAGCATCATAGACACACTCCGAAACACCATATATTTT. V and J are TRBV6-1 and TRBJ1-3; D call uncertain. The CDR3 has 14 amino acids. The V gene's germline CDR1 is MNHNS and CDR2 SASEGT. V lost 7 bases and J 5 bases, leaving 15 bases between the germline ends.